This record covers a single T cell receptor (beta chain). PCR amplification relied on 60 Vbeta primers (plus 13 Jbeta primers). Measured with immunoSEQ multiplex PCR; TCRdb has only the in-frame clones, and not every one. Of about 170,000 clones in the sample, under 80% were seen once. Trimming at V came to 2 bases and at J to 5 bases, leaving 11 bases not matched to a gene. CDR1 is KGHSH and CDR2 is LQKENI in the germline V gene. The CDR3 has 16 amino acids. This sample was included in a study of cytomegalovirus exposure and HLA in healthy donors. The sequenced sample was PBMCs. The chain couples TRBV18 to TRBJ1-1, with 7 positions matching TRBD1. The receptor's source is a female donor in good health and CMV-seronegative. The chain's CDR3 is CASSPNLGQMRTEAFF. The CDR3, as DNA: TGTGCCAGCTCACCAAATCTGGGACAGATGAGGACTGAAGCTTTCTTT.